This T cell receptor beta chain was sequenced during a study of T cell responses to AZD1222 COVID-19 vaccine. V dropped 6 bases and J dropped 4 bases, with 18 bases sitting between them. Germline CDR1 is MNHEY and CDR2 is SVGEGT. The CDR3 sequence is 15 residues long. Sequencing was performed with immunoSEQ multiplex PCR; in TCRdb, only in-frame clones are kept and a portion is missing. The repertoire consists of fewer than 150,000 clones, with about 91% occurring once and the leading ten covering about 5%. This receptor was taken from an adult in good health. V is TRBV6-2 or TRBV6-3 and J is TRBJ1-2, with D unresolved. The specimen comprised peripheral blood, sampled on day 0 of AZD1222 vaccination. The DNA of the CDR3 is TGTGCCAGCAGCCAGGCCTCGGCATTTGGCTATGGCTACACCTTC. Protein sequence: CASSQASAFGYGYTF.